This TCR beta chain was sequenced for a study of T cells and Merkel cell carcinoma outcomes. The study's findings and limits: In Merkel cell carcinoma, repertoire and T-cell density reportedly predicted outcomes.

Assay used: immunoSEQ multiplex PCR; TCRdb lists only in-frame clones, some missing. Of under 8,000 clones detected, roughly 91% appear once; the ten largest clones hold about 3%. Turning to this clone: Antigen: not known.

This TCR derives from a human donor with Merkel cell carcinoma. Specimen: tumor tissue from Merkel cell carcinoma.

CDR3 sequence reads: CASSDLYEPYEQYF. The DNA for the CDR3 is TGTGCCAGCAGTGACTTATACGAGCCCTACGAGCAGTACTTC. This chain connects TRBV6-6 to TRBJ2-7; D gene unclear. Trimming took 5 bases from V and 2 from J, leaving 13 bases between them. This CDR3 contains 14 residues. CDR1 is MNHNY, CDR2 SVGAGI, per germline (reference sequence).